The rows below give T cell receptor beta chains drawn from one sample of a study of cytomegalovirus exposure and HLA in healthy donors. Assay: immunoSEQ multiplex PCR; the TCRdb copy retains only in-frame clones and omits some. Counted here are 65,000 to 95,000 clones, just under 80% occurring once; the ten biggest clones make up 2.5%. The sample comprised PBMCs. These receptors originate from a male donor in good health and CMV-seropositive. The CDR3 runs from the conserved cysteine through the conserved F or W. Fields, in order: J gene, D gene, V gene, clone size, CDR3 DNA, CDR3 protein. The D gene is left open where the match is weak. Some rows have no size entry. The others give once, few or many, or a class for an expanded clone.

j_call: TRBJ2-5
d_call: TRBD1
v_call: TRBV28
clone_size: NA
cdr3_nt: TGTGCCAGCAGCCTACAGGGGCTTGCGGAGACCCAGTACTTC
cdr3_aa: CASSLQGLAETQYF

j_call: TRBJ2-1
d_call: TRBD2
v_call: TRBV29-1
clone_size: NA
cdr3_nt: TGCAGCGTTGAAGGGACTAGCGGGTCATACAATGAGCAGTTCTTC
cdr3_aa: CSVEGTSGSYNEQFF

j_call: TRBJ1-2
d_call: TRBD1
v_call: TRBV9
clone_size: NA
cdr3_nt: TGTGCCAGCAGCGTAGGGGGACAGGGCTTAGCTAACTATGGCTACACCTTC
cdr3_aa: CASSVGGQGLANYGYTF

j_call: TRBJ2-2
d_call: TRBD2
v_call: TRBV6-4
clone_size: NA
cdr3_nt: TGTGCCAGCAGTGACACTGCTAGCGGGTTTGTCACCGGGGAGCTGTTTTTT
cdr3_aa: CASSDTASGFVTGELFF

j_call: TRBJ2-6
d_call: NA
v_call: TRBV18
clone_size: NA
cdr3_nt: TGTGCCAGCTCAGACATTGGGGCCAACGTCCTGACTTTC
cdr3_aa: CASSDIGANVLTF

j_call: TRBJ1-1
d_call: TRBD1
v_call: TRBV5-4
clone_size: NA
cdr3_nt: TGTGCCAGCAGCTTGCCCAAGACAGGGGGATTCATGAACACTGAAGCTTTCTTT
cdr3_aa: CASSLPKTGGFMNTEAFF

j_call: TRBJ2-2
d_call: NA
v_call: TRBV6-5
clone_size: once
cdr3_nt: TGTGCCAGCAGTTACTCCGGGACAATTCCAGGGGAGCTGTTTTTT
cdr3_aa: CASSYSGTIPGELFF

j_call: TRBJ2-5
d_call: NA
v_call: TRBV5-1
clone_size: NA
cdr3_nt: TGCGCCAGCAGCTTTGGAGCGCCCCAAGAGACCCAGTACTTC
cdr3_aa: CASSFGAPQETQYF

j_call: TRBJ1-2
d_call: NA
v_call: TRBV2
clone_size: NA
cdr3_nt: TGTGCCGGTAGTGGGGTGACGGGCTATGGCTACACCTTC
cdr3_aa: CAGSGVTGYGYTF

j_call: TRBJ1-1
d_call: NA
v_call: TRBV30
clone_size: NA
cdr3_nt: TGTGCCTGGAGTGTCTGGGGAGGCCTCATGAACACTGAAGCTTTCTTT
cdr3_aa: CAWSVWGGLMNTEAFF

j_call: TRBJ1-3
d_call: NA
v_call: TRBV5-1
clone_size: NA
cdr3_nt: TGCGCCAGCAGACAGGTTACGGAGTCTGGAAACACCATATATTTT
cdr3_aa: CASRQVTESGNTIYF

j_call: TRBJ1-3
d_call: NA
v_call: TRBV21-1
clone_size: few
cdr3_nt: TGTGCCAGCACCCCCTCAGGGGATAGGGACTCTGGAAACACCATATATTTT
cdr3_aa: CASTPSGDRDSGNTIYF

j_call: TRBJ2-7
d_call: TRBD2
v_call: TRBV6-1
clone_size: once
cdr3_nt: TGTGCCACGGGGGGACTAGCGGTCGCTGGCGGCGAGCAGTACTTC
cdr3_aa: CATGGLAVAGGEQYF

j_call: TRBJ1-5
d_call: TRBD1
v_call: TRBV18
clone_size: once
cdr3_nt: TGTGCCAGCTCTTCGGAGACAGGGGCTAACAATCAGCCCCAGCATTTT
cdr3_aa: CASSSETGANNQPQHF

j_call: TRBJ1-4
d_call: NA
v_call: TRBV28
clone_size: NA
cdr3_nt: TGTGCCAGCAGTTTAGGCTCACGTGCGGAGGAAAAACTGTTTTTT
cdr3_aa: CASSLGSRAEEKLFF

j_call: TRBJ2-1
d_call: TRBD2
v_call: TRBV7-8
clone_size: NA
cdr3_nt: TGTGCCAGCACCGTAAGACTAGCGGGAGACAATGAGCAGTTCTTC
cdr3_aa: CASTVRLAGDNEQFF

j_call: TRBJ2-7
d_call: TRBD1
v_call: TRBV7-2
clone_size: once
cdr3_nt: TGTGCCAGCAGCTTATGGCGGACAGGGGGCCCGGAGGAGCAGTACTTC
cdr3_aa: CASSLWRTGGPEEQYF

j_call: TRBJ1-1
d_call: NA
v_call: TRBV7-8
clone_size: NA
cdr3_nt: TGTGCCAGCAGCCCGGGGTGGCTGAACACTGAAGCTTTCTTT
cdr3_aa: CASSPGWLNTEAFF

j_call: TRBJ2-1
d_call: TRBD2
v_call: TRBV6-4
clone_size: NA
cdr3_nt: TGTGCCAGCAGTGTGGCTAGCGGGAGTCGGTATGAGCAGTTCTTC
cdr3_aa: CASSVASGSRYEQFF

j_call: TRBJ1-1
d_call: NA
v_call: TRBV7-9
clone_size: once
cdr3_nt: TGTGCCAGCAGCTTAGGCGGTTCTCAGGGTGAAGCTTTCTTT
cdr3_aa: CASSLGGSQGEAFF

j_call: TRBJ1-5
d_call: NA
v_call: TRBV27
clone_size: NA
cdr3_nt: TGTGCCAGCAACACATTAAATCAGCCCCAGCATTTT
cdr3_aa: CASNTLNQPQHF

j_call: TRBJ2-1
d_call: TRBD1
v_call: TRBV9
clone_size: NA
cdr3_nt: TGTGCCAGCAGCGCAATAGGGACAGGGGTTGGTTTCTTC
cdr3_aa: CASSAIGTGVGFF

j_call: TRBJ2-3
d_call: TRBD2
v_call: TRBV5-6
clone_size: NA
cdr3_nt: TGTGCCAGCAGCTTGGTGGGAGCGGGAGTTGAAGATACGCAGTATTTT
cdr3_aa: CASSLVGAGVEDTQYF

j_call: TRBJ2-1
d_call: TRBD2
v_call: TRBV7-2
clone_size: NA
cdr3_nt: TGTGCCAGCAGCTATAACGGGAGGGCATACAATGAGCAGTTCTTC
cdr3_aa: CASSYNGRAYNEQFF

j_call: TRBJ1-2
d_call: NA
v_call: TRBV5-6
clone_size: NA
cdr3_nt: TGTGCCAGCAGCTGGCAGGGTAAGGAGGGCTATGGCTACACCTTC
cdr3_aa: CASSWQGKEGYGYTF

j_call: TRBJ2-6
d_call: TRBD1
v_call: TRBV30
clone_size: NA
cdr3_nt: TGTGCCTGGTACCGGGACAGGGGTCGTTCTAGGGCCAACGTCCTGACTTTC
cdr3_aa: CAWYRDRGRSRANVLTF

j_call: TRBJ1-1
d_call: NA
v_call: TRBV9
clone_size: few
cdr3_nt: TGTGCCAGCAGCGTAGGGGAGGGGAGTAAGAACACTGAAGCTTTCTTT
cdr3_aa: CASSVGEGSKNTEAFF

j_call: TRBJ2-7
d_call: NA
v_call: TRBV5-4
clone_size: few
cdr3_nt: TGTGCCAGCAGCTTGTCGGTCGGCTCCTACGAGCAGTACTTC
cdr3_aa: CASSLSVGSYEQYF

j_call: TRBJ2-5
d_call: TRBD1
v_call: TRBV28
clone_size: NA
cdr3_nt: TGTGCCAGCAGCCAGGTCAGGGGGCTTTGGACCCAGTACTTC
cdr3_aa: CASSQVRGLWTQYF

j_call: TRBJ1-3
d_call: NA
v_call: TRBV6-6
clone_size: NA
cdr3_nt: TGTGCCAGCACCTTACAGGGAAGAAACACCATATATTTT
cdr3_aa: CASTLQGRNTIYF

j_call: TRBJ2-1
d_call: TRBD1
v_call: TRBV7-9
clone_size: NA
cdr3_nt: TGTGCCAGCAGCGTCCACCGGGACAGGGTTGGCAATGAGCAGTTCTTC
cdr3_aa: CASSVHRDRVGNEQFF

j_call: TRBJ2-7
d_call: TRBD1
v_call: TRBV29-1
clone_size: NA
cdr3_nt: TGCAGCGTTGAACTCGGGACAGGATCCTACGAGCAGTACTTC
cdr3_aa: CSVELGTGSYEQYF

j_call: TRBJ2-5
d_call: NA
v_call: TRBV19
clone_size: NA
cdr3_nt: TGTGCCAGTAGCTCCAGGGATAGAGCAGAAGAGACCCAGTACTTC
cdr3_aa: CASSSRDRAEETQYF

j_call: TRBJ1-5
d_call: NA
v_call: TRBV30
clone_size: once
cdr3_nt: TGTGCCTGGAGTGACAGGGATCAGCCCCAGCATTTT
cdr3_aa: CAWSDRDQPQHF

j_call: TRBJ2-7
d_call: TRBD1
v_call: TRBV19
clone_size: NA
cdr3_nt: TGTGCCTCAGCCGGGACAGTTACCTACGAGCAGTACTTC
cdr3_aa: CASAGTVTYEQYF

j_call: TRBJ2-2
d_call: TRBD1
v_call: TRBV7-7
clone_size: NA
cdr3_nt: TGTGCCAGCAGTCCTGCCGGGACAGGGTACACCGGGGAGCTGTTTTTT
cdr3_aa: CASSPAGTGYTGELFF

j_call: TRBJ2-7
d_call: TRBD2
v_call: TRBV4-1
clone_size: NA
cdr3_nt: TGCGCCAGCAGCCAAGAAGCGACTGTAGGACTAGCGAGCTACGAGCAGTACTTC
cdr3_aa: CASSQEATVGLASYEQYF

j_call: TRBJ2-7
d_call: NA
v_call: TRBV19
clone_size: NA
cdr3_nt: TGTGCCAGTAGTATTGTCCAGGGTACCTACGAGCAGTACTTC
cdr3_aa: CASSIVQGTYEQYF

j_call: TRBJ2-3
d_call: TRBD2
v_call: TRBV27
clone_size: NA
cdr3_nt: TGTGCCAGCAGTGGGGGAAGCGGGAGATTTACAGATACGCAGTATTTT
cdr3_aa: CASSGGSGRFTDTQYF

j_call: TRBJ2-5
d_call: TRBD1
v_call: TRBV7-6
clone_size: NA
cdr3_nt: TGTGCCAGCAGCGAGGGACAGGGGACGGGGGAGACCCAGTACTTC
cdr3_aa: CASSEGQGTGETQYF

j_call: TRBJ2-7
d_call: TRBD1
v_call: TRBV7-3
clone_size: NA
cdr3_nt: TGTGCCAGCAGCTTATCAGGGGGAAGCTCCTACGAGCAGTACTTC
cdr3_aa: CASSLSGGSSYEQYF

j_call: TRBJ1-4
d_call: NA
v_call: TRBV5-4
clone_size: NA
cdr3_nt: TGTGCCAGCAGCTTGGGCGGGGCGGGAGAAAAACTGTTTTTT
cdr3_aa: CASSLGGAGEKLFF

j_call: TRBJ2-3
d_call: TRBD2
v_call: TRBV6-4
clone_size: few
cdr3_nt: TGTGCCAGCAGTGTCCCTACTAGCGGAAACTTTAGCACAGATACGCAGTATTTT
cdr3_aa: CASSVPTSGNFSTDTQYF

j_call: TRBJ1-2
d_call: NA
v_call: TRBV6-6
clone_size: NA
cdr3_nt: TGTGCCAGCAAAGACAGCGACCGTTCTAGAGGCTACACCTTC
cdr3_aa: CASKDSDRSRGYTF

j_call: TRBJ2-7
d_call: TRBD2
v_call: TRBV5-1
clone_size: NA
cdr3_nt: TGCGCCAGCAGCCGGGGGAGGGGAGCCTCCTACGAGCAGTACTTC
cdr3_aa: CASSRGRGASYEQYF

j_call: TRBJ2-7
d_call: TRBD2
v_call: TRBV25-1
clone_size: NA
cdr3_nt: TGTGCCAGCAGTGAATCCGGCTCGCGGGAGTTCTACGAGCAGTACTTC
cdr3_aa: CASSESGSREFYEQYF

j_call: TRBJ2-7
d_call: TRBD2
v_call: TRBV9
clone_size: once
cdr3_nt: TGTGCCAGCAGCGCAACAGGACTAGCGGGAACCTACGAGCAGTACTTC
cdr3_aa: CASSATGLAGTYEQYF

j_call: TRBJ2-7
d_call: TRBD2
v_call: TRBV5-5
clone_size: NA
cdr3_nt: TGTGCCAGCAGCTTGCCGGCGGGAGGGCGCGAGCAGTACTTC
cdr3_aa: CASSLPAGGREQYF

j_call: TRBJ1-1
d_call: NA
v_call: TRBV7-3
clone_size: NA
cdr3_nt: TGTGCCAGCAGCTTAGGACTGATGAACACTGAAGCTTTCTTT
cdr3_aa: CASSLGLMNTEAFF

j_call: TRBJ2-2
d_call: TRBD2
v_call: TRBV9
clone_size: NA
cdr3_nt: TGTGCCAGCAGCGTAGGGCTAGCGGGAGGGATCACCGGGGAGCTGTTTTTT
cdr3_aa: CASSVGLAGGITGELFF

j_call: TRBJ2-7
d_call: NA
v_call: TRBV7-9
clone_size: NA
cdr3_nt: TGTGCCAGCAGCTTAGGTCCAGGGGCCGAGCAGTACTTC
cdr3_aa: CASSLGPGAEQYF

j_call: TRBJ2-1
d_call: NA
v_call: TRBV7-8
clone_size: NA
cdr3_nt: TGTGCCAGCAGCTTAGGGCCGCCACACAATGAGCAGTTCTTC
cdr3_aa: CASSLGPPHNEQFF

j_call: TRBJ2-1
d_call: TRBD2
v_call: TRBV13
clone_size: NA
cdr3_nt: TGTGCCAGCAGCGCGGGGACGGGAGGGAATGAGCAGTTCTTC
cdr3_aa: CASSAGTGGNEQFF

j_call: TRBJ2-3
d_call: NA
v_call: TRBV7-2
clone_size: NA
cdr3_nt: TGTGCCAGCAGCTTGGAAGGAGGGGCAGATACGCAGTATTTT
cdr3_aa: CASSLEGGADTQYF